This T cell receptor (beta chain) was recovered during a study of shared clonotypes between healthy human individuals (dated by TCRdb to 2019 to 2021). Study-level background: A couple of women and a few men aged 18 to 49 years were included in the cohort. For each donor, three plates each were used for CD4 naive and CD4 memory, two plates were used for CD8 naive, and one plate was used for CD8 memory. To estimate repertoire size and how much clonotype sharing occurs between individuals, the study deeply sequenced the blood TCR repertoires of several healthy adults. To increase sequencing depth and limit assay-specific biases, TCR repertoire library preparation and sequencing were carried out by different laboratories using diverse techniques. Leukapheresis yielded between about 0.8 and 8.9 billion PBMCs per donor. Here is what the overall study found, with its caveats: Naive subsets generally had larger estimated clonotype richness than memory subsets. Pairwise subsampling indicated that sequencing depth was expected to affect the degree of clonotype sharing among donors. Roughly 5% of naive CD4, 3.5% of naive CD8, 2.3% of memory CD4, and approximately 0.39% of memory CD8 clonotypes were shared across a few donors. Only blood was sampled, and tissue TCR repertoires likely differ from those in blood. Higher generation probabilities were observed for clonotypes shared by all four sorted-subset donors than for non-shared clonotypes. The small number of donors limited the genetic and exposure-history diversity represented. Rarefaction of sorted-subset datasets indicated incomplete sequencing despite the large sequencing depth.

TCR CDR3 regions were amplified from genomic DNA by multiplex PCR using the deep immunoSEQ assay. Extracted genomic DNA from each cell subset was spread evenly across all wells of several immunoSEQ 96-well plates, with each plate serving as a replicate. Each replicate PCR for sorted subsets received about 200 ng genomic DNA, equal to tens of thousands of T cell genomes. Purified libraries were measured with a Qubit 3.0 fluorometer, size-checked on a Bioanalyzer 2100, and measured again with the KAPA Library Quantification kit. Each immunoSEQ 96-well plate was sequenced on its own single-read 150-cycle Illumina NextSeq 550 flow cell. The study's own analysis went as follows. The immunoSEQ output contained only junctional sequences without quality scores, so filtering could not match that applied to full-length reads. To assign V/J genes and CDR3, sequences were annotated using PyIR, a Python wrapper for IgBLAST v1.9, with IMGT germline references. Reads with weak V/J assignments (E-value above 1e-6), missing CDR3, stop codons, out-of-frame junctions, or ambiguous translated residues were removed. V3J clonotypes were defined as sequences sharing an identical inferred V gene, J gene, and CDR3 amino acid sequence. To compute the percentage overlap between repertoires, the number of shared unique clonotypes was divided by the size of the smaller repertoire. RTK rarefaction, the Chao1 estimator, and Recon v2.1 estimates of unobserved clonotypes were used to assess repertoire richness. OLGA was used to compute generation probabilities for all TCRbeta clonotypes that the gDNA method yielded from a handful of donors. The table was pulled from immuneACCESS by TCRdb, which kept in-frame rearrangements only. Such tables lose some clones; where checked, under half of the loss comes from unresolved V genes, and the rest has no known cause. V, J and clone size derive from that table, while D and trimming were established from the DNA sequence. This sample has about 2.2 million clones in its table, and 85% to 95% of those were observed once. Approximately 1.7% of the sample rests with the top ten.

The CDR3 runs 16 amino acids, cysteine and phenylalanine included. The DNA shown is the 48-base CDR3, in frame from base 1. CDR1 and CDR2 are read off the germline V gene as SGHAT and FQNNGV. V lost 6 bases and J lost 2 bases, and the count of bases not matched to a germline gene is 9. This clone was found once. Its antigen remains undetermined. No clone much larger than this one lies a single base away; base qualities are absent. CD8 naive samples consisted of CD45RO-negative cells that were positively selected for CCR7, yielding a CD45RA+CCR7+ population without TemRA cells. The donors were healthy, HIV-negative adults who had no recently reported acute infections or vaccinations. Only Caucasian adults living in Nashville, Tennessee, USA were represented among the donors. After blood collection by leukapheresis, PBMCs were isolated using Ficoll-Histopaque density gradient centrifugation and then cryopreserved in the vapor phase of liquid nitrogen. Analytical flow cytometry was used to check the purity and quantity of each magnetically sorted T cell population. Genomic DNA was isolated from each sorted fraction and quantified by UV absorbance on a Nanodrop 2000c.

The sequencing sample was made of naive CD8+ T cells from PBMCs. Taken with the paper, the label for cell subset or site translates to: CD45RA+CCR7+. The receptor was derived from a man aged 18 to 29 in good health. Some clones in this sample may be carry-over from other donors' samples. The chain couples TRBV11-2 to TRBJ2-3, with 9 bases aligning to TRBD2. The DNA sequence reads TGTGCCAGCAGTCCTGGACTAGCGACGTACACAGATACGCAGTATTTT. Translated, it reads CASSPGLATYTDTQYF.